This T cell receptor (beta chain) was sequenced during a study of persistence of HIV-infected CD4 T cells. As to this clone: Antigen: not known.

The libraries were made with immunoSEQ version 4 in survey mode. The table came from immunoSEQ multiplex PCR; TCRdb's copy has only in-frame clones and leaves some out. The table lists tens of thousands of clones, around 82% of them singletons. Overall study findings and caveats: Rare CMV-responding cells carrying HIV-1 proviruses were not analyzed separately for TCR.

The stimulus was lysate of CMV-infected fibroblasts, around 10 ug/mL. Memory cells lacking CD40L and CD69 with high CD45RO were sorted. This TCR came from an adult woman with HIV who was CMV-seropositive. The sample consisted of CD4+ T cells sorted from PBMCs after approximately 19-hour stimulation, taken from a patient who received antiretroviral therapy.

The CDR3 nucleotides read TGTGCCAGCAGCCAAGATTACGGTGTTTATGGCTACACCTTC. It codes for CASSQDYGVYGYTF. The chain recombines TRBV3-1 (or the pseudogene TRBV3-2) with TRBJ1-2; the D is unclear. Trimming shortened V by 0 bases and J by 5 bases, and 10 bases separated the two germline ends. CDR1 is LGHDT and CDR2 is YNNKEL in the germline V gene (reference sequence). The CDR3 totals 14 residues.